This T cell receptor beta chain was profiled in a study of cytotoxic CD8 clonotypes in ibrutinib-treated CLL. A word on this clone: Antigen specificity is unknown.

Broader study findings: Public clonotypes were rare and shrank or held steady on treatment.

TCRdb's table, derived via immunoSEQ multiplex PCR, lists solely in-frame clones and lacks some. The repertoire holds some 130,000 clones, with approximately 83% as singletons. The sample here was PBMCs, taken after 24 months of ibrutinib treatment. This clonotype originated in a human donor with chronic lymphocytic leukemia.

The DNA of the CDR3 is TGTGCCAGCGGCCTGAGCTCCACAGATACGCAGTATTTT. Encoded protein: CASGLSSTDTQYF. This chain uses TRBV6-5 with TRBJ2-3; D is ambiguous. CDR1 is MNHEY, CDR2 SVGAGI, per germline. Trimming removed 8 bases from V and 2 bases from J, with 11 bases in between. The CDR3 consists of 13 residues.